The clone carrying this T cell receptor beta chain was detected a few times. Original data processing: Amplifying reference gene primers gave estimates of nucleated cell counts. Repertoires were generated with immunoSEQ multiplex PCR, while TCRdb's copy carries only in-frame clones and drops some. That table gives V, J and clone size, and the DNA gave D and trimming. The sample holds over 55,000 clones, around 82% seen once. These data come from a study of blood T cell repertoires in COVID-19. Study-wide context: Italy, Spain and the United States were the sources of the convalescent and acute COVID-19 samples. In each case, the material was cDNA or gDNA derived from T cells, B-cell-depleted T cells, or PBMCs.

Germline lookup yields CDR1 LNHDA and CDR2 SQIVND (reference sequence). Losses at the gene ends were 3 bases for V and 1 base for J; bases not matched to a gene: 3. The CDR3 consists of 14 residues. This chain links TRBV19 with TRBJ2-7, with TRBD1 matching 7 bases. The sequence came from a man aged 50 to 59 with active COVID-19. Material: peripheral blood. CDR3 sequence: CASSIPDRSYEQYF. DNA of the CDR3: TGTGCCAGTAGTATCCCGGACAGGTCCTACGAGCAGTACTTC. Variable domain in full (rest from reference TRBV19 and TRBJ2-7): DGGITQSPKYLFRKEGQNVTLSCEQNLNHDAMYWYRQDPGQGLRLIYYSQIVNDFQKGDIAEGYSVSREKKESFPLTVTSAQKNPTAFYLCASSIPDRSYEQYFGPGTRLTVT.